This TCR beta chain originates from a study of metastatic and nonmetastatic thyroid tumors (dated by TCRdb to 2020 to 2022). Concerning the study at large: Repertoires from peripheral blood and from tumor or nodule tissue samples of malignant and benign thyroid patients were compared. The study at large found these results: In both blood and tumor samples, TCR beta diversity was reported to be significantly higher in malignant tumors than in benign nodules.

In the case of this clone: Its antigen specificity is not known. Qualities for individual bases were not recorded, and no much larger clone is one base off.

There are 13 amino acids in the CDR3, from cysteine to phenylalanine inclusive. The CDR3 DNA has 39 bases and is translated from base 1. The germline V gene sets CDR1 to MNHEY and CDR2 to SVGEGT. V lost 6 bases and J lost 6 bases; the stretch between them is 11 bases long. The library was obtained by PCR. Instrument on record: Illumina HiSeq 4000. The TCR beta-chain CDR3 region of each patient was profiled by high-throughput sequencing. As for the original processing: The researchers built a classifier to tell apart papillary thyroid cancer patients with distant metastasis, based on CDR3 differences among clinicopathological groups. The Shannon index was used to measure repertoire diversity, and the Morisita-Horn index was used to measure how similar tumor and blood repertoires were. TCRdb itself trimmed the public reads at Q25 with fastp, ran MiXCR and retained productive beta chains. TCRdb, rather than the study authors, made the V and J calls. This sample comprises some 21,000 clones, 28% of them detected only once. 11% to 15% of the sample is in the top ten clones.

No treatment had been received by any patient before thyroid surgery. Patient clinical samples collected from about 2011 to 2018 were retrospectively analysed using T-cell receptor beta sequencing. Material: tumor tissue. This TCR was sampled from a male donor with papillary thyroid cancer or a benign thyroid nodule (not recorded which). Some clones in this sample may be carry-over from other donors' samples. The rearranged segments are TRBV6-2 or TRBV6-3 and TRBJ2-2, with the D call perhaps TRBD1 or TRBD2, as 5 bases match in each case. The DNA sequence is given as TGTGCCAGCAGGTGGGGGTTGGCCGGGGAGCTGTTTTTT. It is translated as CASRWGLAGELFF.